The present T cell receptor beta chain was sequenced within a study of OX40 agonist ivuxolimab in advanced cancers. Study context: An anti-OX40 (CD134) antibody with agonistic activity, ivuxolimab, was administered to patients. Treatment received earlier with anti-PD-1, anti-PD-L1 or anti-CTLA-4 agents was allowed, and around 40% had some.

Germline lookup yields CDR1 LNHDA and CDR2 SQIVND (reference sequence). CDR3 length: 12 residues. Some clones are missing from TCRdb's copy, which holds only in-frame ones; the method was immunoSEQ multiplex PCR. The data show about 39,000 clones, about 90% seen once. The receptor's source is an adult with an advanced solid tumor such as melanoma, head and neck, liver or kidney cancer. This chain connects TRBV19 to TRBJ2-7, with D tentatively TRBD2 (5 bases). Source: CD4+ or CD8+ T cells sorted from blood, taken in a trial of the OX40 agonist ivuxolimab. The CDR3 DNA reads as TGTGCTACGGGAAGTAGCTCCTACGAGCAGTACTTC. Amino acid sequence: CATGSSSYEQYF.